This entry concerns a single TCR beta chain. Antigen unknown. The protocol was immunoSEQ multiplex PCR, while the TCRdb copy is restricted to in-frame clones and leaves out a portion. Altogether about 130,000 clones are present, around 87% being singletons, with the ten largest covering approximately 1.4%. Germline V gene data show CDR1 as MNHEY and CDR2 as SMNVEV (reference sequence). This CDR3 has 15 amino acids. Trimming took 2 bases from V and 3 from J, leaving 14 bases between them. These data originate in a study of T cell responses to AZD1222 COVID-19 vaccine. Regarding the study as a whole: At baseline, just six AZD1222 recipients tested seropositive.

V gene TRBV27 combines with J gene TRBJ2-7; the D gene could be TRBD1 or TRBD2 (6 bases each). The sample in question was peripheral blood, obtained on day 0 of AZD1222 vaccination. The receptor's source is an adult in good health. The CDR3 sequence is CASSLAGHEVYEQYF. CDR3 bases: TGTGCCAGCAGTTTAGCGGGACACGAAGTCTACGAGCAGTACTTC.